Each of the 14 T cell receptor beta chains below was sequenced from the same sample in a study of T cells in Graves' hyperthyroidism and ophthalmopathy. Amplification targeted TCR beta CDR3 regions from RNA transcripts. TCR CDR3 underwent first-round RT-PCR with the HTBI primer set. From the multiplex PCR reads, TCRdb called clonotypes with MiXCR, one entry per CDR3 protein. The repertoire holds about 640,000 distinct CDR3 sequences, with less than 25% as singletons. Material: blood. Receptors were obtained from a young man with Graves' ophthalmopathy.

The J gene is TRBJ1-1, the V gene TRBV6-2 or TRBV6-3; 12 nucleotides agree with TRBD1. J was trimmed by 7 bases and V by 6 bases; bases with no gene match: 6. Germline CDR1 and CDR2: MNHEY and SVGEGT. This CDR3 is 14 amino acids long. This CDR3 is CASSRGQGAGEAFF. The CDR3 coding sequence is TGTGCCAGCAGCCGGGGACAGGGGGCGGGTGAAGCTTTCTTT.

The genes are TRBV28 and TRBJ2-7, with D perhaps matching TRBD2 (6 bases). V gave up 3 bases and J gave up 0 bases, with 18 bases separating them. This CDR3 comprises 17 residues. Looked up from germline, CDR1 is MDHEN and CDR2 is SYDVKM. DNA of the CDR3: TGTGCCAGCAGTTTCGGAAGTAGCGGAGATAGCTCCTACGAGCAGTACTTC. This gives the protein CASSFGSSGDSSYEQYF.

This clonotype was seen ten or more times. The chain carries TRBV2 and TRBJ2-3; no clear D. The ends were cut back, 0 bases at V and 6 bases at J, with 7 bases in the middle. The CDR3 contains 13 residues. Looked up from germline, CDR1 is SNHLY and CDR2 is FYNNEI. The DNA of the CDR3 is TGTGCCAGCAGTGAAGCGATAACGGATACGCAGTATTTT. Protein product: CASSEAITDTQYF.

The rearrangement links TRBV6-2 or TRBV6-3 to TRBJ2-1; the D gene is possibly TRBD2 (5 bases). Germline V CDR1 and CDR2: MNHEY, SVGEGT. This CDR3 has 13 residues. The V gene lost 2 bases and the J gene lost 12 bases, with 14 bases spanning the gap. The CDR3, as DNA: TGTGCCAGCAGTTACGGGCAGACTGCGGGGCAGTTCTTC. Protein sequence: CASSYGQTAGQFF.

V gene TRBV9 combines with J gene TRBJ2-7, with D perhaps matching TRBD2 (6 bases). CDR1 and CDR2 from the germline V gene are SGDLS and YYNGEE. The CDR3 is made up of 16 amino acids. With 4 bases removed from V and 3 bases from J, the gap between germline ends came to 20 bases. The CDR3 loop is CASSPQGGVINYEQYF. DNA of the CDR3: TGTGCCAGCAGCCCCCAAGGAGGGGTTATCAACTACGAGCAGTACTTC.

This clonotype was recorded many times. V gene TRBV5-1 combines with J gene TRBJ2-1, with 7 bases matching TRBD1. The CDR3 runs to 13 residues. CDR1 and CDR2 from the germline V gene are SGHRS and YFSETQ. V dropped 1 base and J dropped 8; count of bases not matched to a gene: 3. The CDR3 coding sequence is TGCGCCAGCAGCTTGAGGGGGCCTCATGAGCAGTTCTTC. Amino acids: CASSLRGPHEQFF.

This clonotype turned up a few times. V and J are TRBV5-1 and TRBJ2-3; the match to TRBD1 covers 7 bases. The CDR3 consists of 17 residues. The V and J ends lost 0 bases and 1 base, in that order; junction bases with no gene match: 8. In germline, CDR1 is SGHRS, CDR2 YFSETQ. The CDR3 DNA reads as TGCGCCAGCAGCTTGGCCCCTACAGGGGTCGGCACAGATACGCAGTATTTT. Protein product: CASSLAPTGVGTDTQYF.

The chain couples TRBV20-1 to TRBJ2-1, with 13 nucleotides matching TRBD2. In germline, CDR1 is DFQATT, CDR2 SNEGSKA (reference sequence). The CDR3 consists of 16 residues. Trimming took 0 bases from V and 9 from J; bases not matched to a gene: 8. CDR3 amino acids: CSARDRTSGSYGEQFF. In DNA, the CDR3 is TGCAGTGCTAGAGATAGGACTAGCGGGAGTTACGGTGAGCAGTTCTTC.

The CDR3 here is CASRGDKPYYEQYF. For the CDR3, the DNA is TGTGCCAGCAGGGGGGACAAACCTTACTACGAGCAGTACTTC. This chain uses TRBV25-1 with TRBJ2-7; tentatively, D is TRBD1 (6 bases). CDR1 is MGHDK, CDR2 SYGVNS, per germline. This CDR3 has 14 amino acids. The V end lost 6 bases, the J end lost 3 bases, and 15 bases lay between the germline ends.

This clonotype was counted a few times. The rearrangement uses TRBV5-6 and TRBJ1-3, with unresolved D. The CDR3 spans 13 residues. Trimming stripped 4 bases from V and 0 bases from J, with 5 bases between. From germline, CDR1 is SGHDT and CDR2 YYEEEE. CDR3 DNA sequence: TGTGCCAGCAGCGACCGCTCTGGAAACACCATATATTTT. Protein sequence: CASSDRSGNTIYF. Based on the CDR3 plus reference TRBV5-6 and TRBJ1-3, the full variable domain is DAGVTQSPTHLIKTRGQQVTLRCSPKSGHDTVSWYQQALGQGPQFIFQYYEEEERQRGNFPDRFSGHQFPNYSSELNVNALLLGDSALYLCASSDRSGNTIYFGEGSWLTVV.

The genes are TRBV7-3 and TRBJ2-1; 13 bases fit TRBD2. The V segment lost 0 bases and the J segment 10 bases; nucleotides outside the gene matches: 6. The CDR3 sequence is 16 residues long. Germline V gives CDR1 SGHTA, CDR2 FQGTGA. CDR3 sequence reads: CASSLTGTSGDSEQFF. The CDR3 nucleotides read TGTGCCAGCAGCTTAACGGGGACTAGCGGGGATAGCGAGCAGTTCTTC.

The genes are TRBV6-2 or TRBV6-3 and TRBJ2-5; the match to TRBD2 covers 10 bases. Germline CDR1 reads MNHEY; CDR2 reads SVGEGT. This CDR3 spans 16 amino acids. Losses at the gene ends were 5 bases for V and 5 bases for J; bases not matched to a gene: 11. The DNA of the CDR3 is TGTGCCAGCAGTCTCCTAGCGGGAGAAAAAAGGGAGACCCAGTACTTC. This codes for CASSLLAGEKRETQYF.

This clonotype was seen a handful of times. The rearrangement joins TRBV12-3 or TRBV12-4 to TRBJ1-3; D is perhaps TRBD1 (5 bases). CDR3 length: 17 amino acids. The V and J ends lost 6 bases and 1 base respectively, with 19 bases between them. The CDR3 coding sequence is TGTGCCAGCAGATCTGATACGGGGCCAGAGTCTGGAAACACCATATATTTT. Translation gives CASRSDTGPESGNTIYF.

V gene TRBV6-9 combines with J gene TRBJ1-3; D ambiguous. Germline CDR1 reads MNHGY; CDR2 reads SVAAGI. V lost 10 bases to trimming and J lost 4 bases, with 8 bases between them. This CDR3 has 11 residues. CDR3 coding DNA: TGTGCCAATGGGTCGGGAAACACCATATATTTT. Its translation: CANGSGNTIYF.